This T cell receptor beta chain originates from a study of cytomegalovirus exposure and HLA in healthy donors. Study-wide results and limits: Near-uniform donor sequencing depth was presumed by presence/absence analyses. Cytomegalovirus association was assigned to 150 to 200 TCR beta chains.

For this clone: Its specificity is unknown.

PCR primers comprised 60 Vbeta and 13 Jbeta primers. Clones were read by immunoSEQ multiplex PCR, and TCRdb kept only the in-frame ones, dropping some. Of some 150,000 clones detected, roughly 79% appear once; the ten largest clones hold roughly 4.9%. V lost 8 bases to trimming and J lost 5 bases, with 22 bases between them. Germline V gene data show CDR1 as MGHDK and CDR2 as SYGVNS. The CDR3 loop spans 16 amino acids. This chain joins TRBV25-1 and TRBJ2-1; D remains ambiguous. Input material: PBMCs. The sequence was collected from a woman aged 18-30 years in good health and CMV-seropositive. The CDR3, as DNA: TGTGCCAGCCTTCCCTCCCCTGGGCAGGCACACAATGAGCAGTTCTTC. Encoded protein: CASLPSPGQAHNEQFF.